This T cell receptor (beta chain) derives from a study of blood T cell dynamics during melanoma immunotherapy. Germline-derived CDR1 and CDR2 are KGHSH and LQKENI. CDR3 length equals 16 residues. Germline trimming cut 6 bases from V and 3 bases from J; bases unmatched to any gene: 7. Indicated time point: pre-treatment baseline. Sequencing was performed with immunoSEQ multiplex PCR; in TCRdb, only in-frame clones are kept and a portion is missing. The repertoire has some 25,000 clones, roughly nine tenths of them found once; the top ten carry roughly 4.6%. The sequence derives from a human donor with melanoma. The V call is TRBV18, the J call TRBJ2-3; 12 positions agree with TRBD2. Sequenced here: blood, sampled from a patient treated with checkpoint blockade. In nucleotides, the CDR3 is TGTGCCAGCTCCCTGGGGACTAGCGGGTCGACAGATACGCAGTATTTT. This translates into CASSLGTSGSTDTQYF.